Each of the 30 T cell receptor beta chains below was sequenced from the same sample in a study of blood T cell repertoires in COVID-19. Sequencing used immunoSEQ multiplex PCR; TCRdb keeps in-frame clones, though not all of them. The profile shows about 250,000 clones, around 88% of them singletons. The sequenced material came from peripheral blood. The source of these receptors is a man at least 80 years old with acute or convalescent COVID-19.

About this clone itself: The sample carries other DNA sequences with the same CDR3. DNA for the CDR3: TGTGCCAGCAGTTACGACAGGGTTGGCTATGGCTACACCTTC. Protein: CASSYDRVGYGYTF. The chain couples TRBV6-5 to TRBJ1-2; 7 nucleotides line up with TRBD1. Germline values: CDR1 MNHEY, CDR2 SVGAGI. V was clipped by 2 bases and J by 4 bases; unmatched bases: 4. CDR3 length: 14 residues.

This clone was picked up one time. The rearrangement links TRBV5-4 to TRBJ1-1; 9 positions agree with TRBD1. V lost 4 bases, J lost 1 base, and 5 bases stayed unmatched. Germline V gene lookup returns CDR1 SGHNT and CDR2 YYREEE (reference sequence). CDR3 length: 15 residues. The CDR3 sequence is CASSAPGQGNTEAFF. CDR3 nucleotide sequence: TGTGCCAGCAGCGCTCCGGGACAGGGGAACACTGAAGCTTTCTTT.

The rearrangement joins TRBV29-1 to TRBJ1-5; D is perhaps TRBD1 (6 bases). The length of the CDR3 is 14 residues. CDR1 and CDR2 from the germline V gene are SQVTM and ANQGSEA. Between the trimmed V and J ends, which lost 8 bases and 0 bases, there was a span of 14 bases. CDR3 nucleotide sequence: TGCAGCAGCGGACAGAATTATAGCAATCAGCCCCAGCATTTT. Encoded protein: CSSGQNYSNQPQHF.

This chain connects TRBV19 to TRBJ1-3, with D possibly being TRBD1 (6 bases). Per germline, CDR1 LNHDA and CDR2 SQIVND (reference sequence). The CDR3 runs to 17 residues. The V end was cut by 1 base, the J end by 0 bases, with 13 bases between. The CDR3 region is CASSIVGTRSSGNTIYF. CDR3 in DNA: TGTGCCAGTAGTATAGTAGGGACACGAAGCTCTGGAAACACCATATATTTT.

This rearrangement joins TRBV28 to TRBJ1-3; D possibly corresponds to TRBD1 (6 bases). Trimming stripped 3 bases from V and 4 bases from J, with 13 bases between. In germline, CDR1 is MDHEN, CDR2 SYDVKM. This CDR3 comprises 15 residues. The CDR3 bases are TGTGCCAGCAGTTTGGTCCGGGGGGGCGGAAACACCATATATTTT. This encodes CASSLVRGGGNTIYF.

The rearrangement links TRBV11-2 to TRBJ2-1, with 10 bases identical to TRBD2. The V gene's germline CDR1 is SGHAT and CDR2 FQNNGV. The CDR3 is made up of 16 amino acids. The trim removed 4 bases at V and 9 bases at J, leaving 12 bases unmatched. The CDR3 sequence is CASSSTAAGGPGEQFF. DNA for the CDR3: TGTGCCAGCAGCTCTACTGCAGCGGGGGGGCCGGGTGAGCAGTTCTTC.

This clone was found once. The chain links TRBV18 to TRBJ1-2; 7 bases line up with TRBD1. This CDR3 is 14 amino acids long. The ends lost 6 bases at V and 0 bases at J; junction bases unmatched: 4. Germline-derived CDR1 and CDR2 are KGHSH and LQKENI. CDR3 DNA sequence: TGTGCCAGCTCGGGACAGAGTCCTAACTATGGCTACACCTTC. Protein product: CASSGQSPNYGYTF.

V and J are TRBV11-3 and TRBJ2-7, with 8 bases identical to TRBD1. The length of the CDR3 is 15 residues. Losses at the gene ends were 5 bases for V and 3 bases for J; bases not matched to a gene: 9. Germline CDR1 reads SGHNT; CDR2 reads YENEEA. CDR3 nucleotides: TGTGCCAGCAGCCCCTCCGACAGGGGACACTACGAGCAGTACTTC. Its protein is CASSPSDRGHYEQYF.

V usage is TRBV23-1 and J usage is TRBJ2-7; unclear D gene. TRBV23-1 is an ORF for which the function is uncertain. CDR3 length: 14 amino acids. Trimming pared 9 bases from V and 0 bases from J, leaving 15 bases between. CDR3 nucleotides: TGCGCCAGGCGCCTTTGGGCCAGCTCCTACGAGCAGTACTTC. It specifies CARRLWASSYEQYF.

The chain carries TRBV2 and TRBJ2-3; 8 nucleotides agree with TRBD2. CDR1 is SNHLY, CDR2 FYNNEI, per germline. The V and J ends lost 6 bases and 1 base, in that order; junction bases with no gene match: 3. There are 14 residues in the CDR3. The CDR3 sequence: CASRTGLGTDTQYF. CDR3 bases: TGTGCCAGCAGAACGGGACTAGGCACAGATACGCAGTATTTT.

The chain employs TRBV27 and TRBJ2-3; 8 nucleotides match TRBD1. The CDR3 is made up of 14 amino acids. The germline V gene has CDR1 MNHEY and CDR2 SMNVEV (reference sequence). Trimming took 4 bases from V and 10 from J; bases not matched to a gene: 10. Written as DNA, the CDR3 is TGTGCCAGCAGTTCCCGCGGACAGGGTTCTCCGCAGTATTTT. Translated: CASSSRGQGSPQYF.

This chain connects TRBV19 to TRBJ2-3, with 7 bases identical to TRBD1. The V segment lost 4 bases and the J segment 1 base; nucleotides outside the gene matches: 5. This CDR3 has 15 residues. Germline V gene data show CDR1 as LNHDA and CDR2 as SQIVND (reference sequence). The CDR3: CASSTDRVGTDTQYF. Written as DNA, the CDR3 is TGTGCCAGTAGTACAGACAGGGTCGGCACAGATACGCAGTATTTT. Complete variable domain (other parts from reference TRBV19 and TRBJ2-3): DGGITQSPKYLFRKEGQNVTLSCEQNLNHDAMYWYRQDPGQGLRLIYYSQIVNDFQKGDIAEGYSVSREKKESFPLTVTSAQKNPTAFYLCASSTDRVGTDTQYFGPGTRLTVL.

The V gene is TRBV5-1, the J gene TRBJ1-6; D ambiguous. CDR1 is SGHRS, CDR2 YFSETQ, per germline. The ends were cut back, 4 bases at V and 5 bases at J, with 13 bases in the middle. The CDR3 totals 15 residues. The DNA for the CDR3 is TGCGCCAGCAGCCCCCGCCAAGCTGATAATTCACCCCTCCACTTT. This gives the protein CASSPRQADNSPLHF.

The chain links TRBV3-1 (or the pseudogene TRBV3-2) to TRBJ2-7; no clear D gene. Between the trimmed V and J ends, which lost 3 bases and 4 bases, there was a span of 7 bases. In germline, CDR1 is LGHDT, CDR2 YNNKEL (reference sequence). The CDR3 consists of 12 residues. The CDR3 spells CASSHNEYEQYF. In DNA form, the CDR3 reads TGTGCCAGCAGCCACAACGAGTACGAGCAGTACTTC.

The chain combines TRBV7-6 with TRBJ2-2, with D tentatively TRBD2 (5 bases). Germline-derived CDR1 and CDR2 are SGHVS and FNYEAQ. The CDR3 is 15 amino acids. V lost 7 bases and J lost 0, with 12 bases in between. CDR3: CASTNLLANTGELFF. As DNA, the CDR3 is TGTGCCAGCACCAATTTACTAGCGAACACCGGGGAGCTGTTTTTT.

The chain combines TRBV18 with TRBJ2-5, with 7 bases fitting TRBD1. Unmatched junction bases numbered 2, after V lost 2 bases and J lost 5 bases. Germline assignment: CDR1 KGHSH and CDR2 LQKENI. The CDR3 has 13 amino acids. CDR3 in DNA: TGTGCCAGCTCACCAACAGGGGCTGAGACCCAGTACTTC. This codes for CASSPTGAETQYF.

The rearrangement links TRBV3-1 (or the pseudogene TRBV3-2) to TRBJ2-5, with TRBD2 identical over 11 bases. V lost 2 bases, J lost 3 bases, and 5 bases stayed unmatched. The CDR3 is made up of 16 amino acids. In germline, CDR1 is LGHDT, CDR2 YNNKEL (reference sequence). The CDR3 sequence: CASSQPGGLAEETQYF. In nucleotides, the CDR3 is TGTGCCAGCAGCCAACCTGGGGGACTAGCGGAAGAGACCCAGTACTTC.

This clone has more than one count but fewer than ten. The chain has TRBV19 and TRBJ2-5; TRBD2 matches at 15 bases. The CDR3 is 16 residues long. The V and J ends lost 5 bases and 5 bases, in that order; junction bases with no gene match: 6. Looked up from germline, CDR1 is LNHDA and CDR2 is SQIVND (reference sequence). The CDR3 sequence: CASSFSGTSGGETQYF. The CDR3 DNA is TGTGCCAGTAGTTTCTCCGGGACTAGCGGGGGGGAGACCCAGTACTTC.

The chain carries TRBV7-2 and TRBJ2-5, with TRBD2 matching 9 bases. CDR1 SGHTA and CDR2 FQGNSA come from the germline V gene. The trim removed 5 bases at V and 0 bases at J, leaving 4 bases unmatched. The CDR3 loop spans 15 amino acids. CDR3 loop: CASSPTSGNQETQYF. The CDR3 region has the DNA TGTGCCAGCAGCCCGACTAGCGGAAACCAAGAGACCCAGTACTTC.

In DNA, the CDR3 is TGTGCCAGCAGCTTACAGGGCGTGGGTGAAAAACTGTTTTTT. It yields the protein CASSLQGVGEKLFF. The chain carries TRBV7-2 and TRBJ1-4; D is possibly TRBD1 (5 bases). Germline CDR1 reads SGHTA; CDR2 reads FQGNSA. This CDR3 is 14 amino acids long. V was shortened by 2 bases and J by 7 bases, with 11 bases between the two germline ends.

This chain's CDR3 is CASSLGVWPQHF. The DNA for the CDR3 is TGTGCCAGCAGCTTGGGCGTGTGGCCCCAGCATTTT. The chain carries TRBV7-2 and TRBJ1-5; D gene uncertain. V was shortened by 3 bases and J by 9 bases, with 9 bases between the two germline ends. Per germline, CDR1 SGHTA and CDR2 FQGNSA. The CDR3 length is 12 residues. The full variable domain, in which reference TRBV7-2 and TRBJ1-5 provide the parts outside the CDR3, is GAGVSQSPSNKVTEKGKDVELRCDPISGHTALYWYRQSLGQGLEFLIYFQGNSAPDKSGLPSDRFSAERTGGSVSTLTIQRTQQEDSAVYLCASSLGVWPQHFGDGTRLSIL.

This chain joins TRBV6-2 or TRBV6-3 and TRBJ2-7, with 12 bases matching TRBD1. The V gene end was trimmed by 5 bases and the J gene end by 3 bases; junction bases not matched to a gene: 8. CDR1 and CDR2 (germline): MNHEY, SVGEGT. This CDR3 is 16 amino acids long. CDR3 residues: CASSPWDRGRRYEQYF. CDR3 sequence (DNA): TGTGCCAGCAGTCCCTGGGACAGGGGGCGACGCTACGAGCAGTACTTC.

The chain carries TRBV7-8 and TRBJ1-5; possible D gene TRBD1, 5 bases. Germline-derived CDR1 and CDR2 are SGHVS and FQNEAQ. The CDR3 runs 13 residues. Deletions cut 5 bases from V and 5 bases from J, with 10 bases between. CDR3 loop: CASSGRADQPQHF. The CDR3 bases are TGTGCCAGCAGCGGCAGGGCCGATCAGCCCCAGCATTTT.

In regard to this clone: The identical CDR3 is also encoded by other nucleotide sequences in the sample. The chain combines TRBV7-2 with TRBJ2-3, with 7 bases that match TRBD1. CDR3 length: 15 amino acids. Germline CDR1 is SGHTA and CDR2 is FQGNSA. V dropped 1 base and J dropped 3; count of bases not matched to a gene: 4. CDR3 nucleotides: TGTGCCAGCAGCTTAGGCGGCAGGGGGACAGATACGCAGTATTTT. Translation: CASSLGGRGTDTQYF.

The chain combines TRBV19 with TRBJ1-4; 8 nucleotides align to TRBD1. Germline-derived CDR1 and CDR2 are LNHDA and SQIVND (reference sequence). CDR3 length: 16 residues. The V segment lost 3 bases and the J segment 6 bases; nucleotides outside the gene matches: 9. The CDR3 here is CASSISRRGRYEKLFF. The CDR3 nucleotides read TGTGCCAGTAGTATCAGTCGCAGGGGGCGTTATGAAAAACTGTTTTTT. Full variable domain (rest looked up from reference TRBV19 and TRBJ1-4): DGGITQSPKYLFRKEGQNVTLSCEQNLNHDAMYWYRQDPGQGLRLIYYSQIVNDFQKGDIAEGYSVSREKKESFPLTVTSAQKNPTAFYLCASSISRRGRYEKLFFGSGTQLSVL.

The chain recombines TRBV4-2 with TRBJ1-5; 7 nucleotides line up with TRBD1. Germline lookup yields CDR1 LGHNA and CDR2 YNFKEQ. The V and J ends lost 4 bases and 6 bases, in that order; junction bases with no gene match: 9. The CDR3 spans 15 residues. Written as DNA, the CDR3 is TGTGCCAGCAGCCTTGGACAGGCGTTAGGTCAGCCCCAGCATTTT. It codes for CASSLGQALGQPQHF.

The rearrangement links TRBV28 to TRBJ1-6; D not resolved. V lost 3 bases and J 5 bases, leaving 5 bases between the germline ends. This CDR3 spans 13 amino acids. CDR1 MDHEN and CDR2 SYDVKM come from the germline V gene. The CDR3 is CASSFRDNSPLHF. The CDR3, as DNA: TGTGCCAGCAGTTTCCGGGATAATTCACCCCTCCACTTT. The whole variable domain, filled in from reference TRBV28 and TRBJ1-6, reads DVKVTQSSRYLVKRTGEKVFLECVQDMDHENMFWYRQDPGLGLRLIYFSYDVKMKEKGDIPEGYSVSREKKERFSLILESASTNQTSMYLCASSFRDNSPLHFGNGTRLTVT.

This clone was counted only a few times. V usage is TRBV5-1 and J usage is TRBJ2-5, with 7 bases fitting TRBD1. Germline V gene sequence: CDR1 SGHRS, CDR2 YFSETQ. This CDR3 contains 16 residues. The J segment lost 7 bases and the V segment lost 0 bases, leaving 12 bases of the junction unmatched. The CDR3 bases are TGCGCCAGCAGCTTGGTGGGTGCACAGGGGTTGGGGACCCAGTACTTC. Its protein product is CASSLVGAQGLGTQYF.

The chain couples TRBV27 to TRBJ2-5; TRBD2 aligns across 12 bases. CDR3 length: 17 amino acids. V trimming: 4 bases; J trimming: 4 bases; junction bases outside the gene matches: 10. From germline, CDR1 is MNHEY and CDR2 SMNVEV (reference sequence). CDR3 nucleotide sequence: TGTGCCAGCAGTTCGACTAGCGGGAGAGAGGTTGGAGAGACCCAGTACTTC. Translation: CASSSTSGREVGETQYF.

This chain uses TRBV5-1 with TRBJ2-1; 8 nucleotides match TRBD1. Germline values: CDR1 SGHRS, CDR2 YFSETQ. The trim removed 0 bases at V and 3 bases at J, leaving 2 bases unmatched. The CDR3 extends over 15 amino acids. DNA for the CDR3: TGCGCCAGCAGCTTGGAGGGACAGGACTACAATGAGCAGTTCTTC. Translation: CASSLEGQDYNEQFF.